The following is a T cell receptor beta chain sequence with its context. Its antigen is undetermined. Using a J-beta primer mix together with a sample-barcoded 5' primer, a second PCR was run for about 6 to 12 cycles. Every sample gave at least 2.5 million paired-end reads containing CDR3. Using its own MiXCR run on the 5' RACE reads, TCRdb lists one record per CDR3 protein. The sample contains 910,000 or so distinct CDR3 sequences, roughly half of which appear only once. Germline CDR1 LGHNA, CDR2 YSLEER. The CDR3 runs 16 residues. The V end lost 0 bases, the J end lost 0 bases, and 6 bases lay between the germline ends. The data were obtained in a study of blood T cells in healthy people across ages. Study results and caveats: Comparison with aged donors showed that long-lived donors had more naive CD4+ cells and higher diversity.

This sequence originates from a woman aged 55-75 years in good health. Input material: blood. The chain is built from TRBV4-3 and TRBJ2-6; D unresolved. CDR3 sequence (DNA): TGCGCCAGCAGCCAAGACAGAAGCTCTGGGGCCAACGTCCTGACTTTC. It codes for CASSQDRSSGANVLTF.